These T cell receptor beta chains were read from a single sample in a study of cytotoxic CD8 clonotypes in ibrutinib-treated CLL. Some clones are missing from TCRdb's copy, which holds only in-frame ones; the method was immunoSEQ multiplex PCR. The sample has roughly 330,000 clones; roughly 67% are singletons. The input for sequencing was PBMCs, taken after 36 months of ibrutinib treatment. The receptors here all came from a human donor with chronic lymphocytic leukemia. Each CDR3 is given with its conserved first and last residue.

TRBJ1-3,TRBV15,CATSRDPPDSGNTIYF
TRBJ1-2,TRBV28,CASSLWGDRGGYGYTF
TRBJ2-7,TRBV18,CASSPGSLSLGEQYF
TRBJ2-5,TRBV9,CASSVGVSGGPGETQYF
TRBJ2-7,TRBV7-2,CASSFTYEQYF
TRBJ2-3,TRBV29-1,CSVVLVGDTQYF
TRBJ1-1,TRBV29-1,CSVVERRPHTEAFF
TRBJ2-3,TRBV9,CASSVINGGYTDTQYF
TRBJ1-5,TRBV7-9,CASSLALSGGVQPQHF
TRBJ1-1,TRBV5-1,CASSSNEGTEAFF
TRBJ1-4,TRBV9,CASSYGTDNNEKLFF
TRBJ1-2,TRBV5-1,CASRPGQSYGYTF
TRBJ2-2,TRBV27,CASSHRQDATGELFF
TRBJ2-1,TRBV4-1,CASSQDLGGNEQFF
TRBJ2-5,TRBV15,CATSRNRGETQYF
TRBJ1-2,TRBV7-9,CASSSRTGKPNYGYTF
TRBJ2-2,TRBV7-3,CASSSTGFGELFF
TRBJ2-5,TRBV27,CASSYRGGRETQYF
TRBJ1-4,TRBV9,CASSVGIATNEKLFF
TRBJ1-5,TRBV25-1,CASRGSGNQPQHF
TRBJ2-3,TRBV9,CASSALFGVTDTQYF
TRBJ2-7,TRBV13,CASSHRGRWYEQYF
TRBJ2-5,TRBV5-6,CASSLAMGFETQYF
TRBJ2-7,TRBV13,CASSIGTSIYEQYF
TRBJ2-3,TRBV27,CATRFGAGADTQYF
TRBJ1-3,TRBV19,CASNYGHPGNTIYF
TRBJ2-3,TRBV15,CATTAPPGTATDTQYF
TRBJ2-2,TRBV9,CASSVDSGRATGELFF
TRBJ1-2,TRBV2,CARAGSSYGYTF
TRBJ2-7,TRBV18,CASSPDVFYEQYF
TRBJ1-1,TRBV9,CASSVVGWGSTEAFF
TRBJ2-6,TRBV5-1,CASSSTGANVLTF
TRBJ2-7,TRBV5-1,CASSLEGQGYEQYF
TRBJ1-3,TRBV6-5,CASSYGTGGNTIYF
TRBJ1-4,TRBV13,CASSLGGTGKSSNEKLFF
TRBJ2-7,TRBV5-5,CASSLNWSEQYF
TRBJ2-3,TRBV9,CASSVERTSTKGTDTQYF
TRBJ2-1,TRBV15,CATSRDVLAGGNSYNEQFF
TRBJ2-7,TRBV5-1,CASSLEKTGGFYEQYF
TRBJ2-7,TRBV6-5,CASSFKGRGVSYEQYF
TRBJ2-5,TRBV9,CASSPRGPEETQYF
TRBJ1-2,TRBV5-1,CASSLVGLPTSF
TRBJ2-1,TRBV27,CASSLSVGLVKNEQFF
TRBJ2-3,TRBV4-1,CASSLWGRLSTDTQYF
TRBJ2-7,TRBV25-1,CASSESHPPYEQYF
TRBJ2-2,TRBV2,CASSVQVPTGELFF
TRBJ2-5,TRBV18,CASSPPGTSKETQYF
TRBJ2-7,TRBV5-4,CASSLTSGTYEQYF
TRBJ1-2,TRBV29-1,CSVERQGYGYTF
TRBJ1-4,TRBV11-2,CASSLIGGLNEKLFF
TRBJ2-1,TRBV29-1,CSVEGRSLFYNEQFF
TRBJ2-7,TRBV10-2,CASSMTAAYEQYF